One and the same sample provided the 21 T cell receptor beta chains below, sequenced in a study of a mutant IDH1 vaccine in newly diagnosed glioma. The time point is: week 5, during vaccination. With topical imiquimod, each dose of the vaccine consisted of 300 ug of mutant IDH1 20-mer peptide. These receptors have no known antigen. Clones were read by immunoSEQ multiplex PCR, and TCRdb kept only the in-frame ones, dropping some. This table holds 35,000 to 45,000 clones, roughly 76% found once. Sequencing was performed on PBMCs, taken from a glioma patient whose treatment included an IDH1 peptide vaccine. These receptors all come from a man aged 50 to 59 with glioma.

The V call is TRBV2, the J call TRBJ2-1; D possibly corresponds to TRBD1 (7 bases). Looked up from germline, CDR1 is SNHLY and CDR2 is FYNNEI. The V gene lost 7 bases and the J gene lost 0 bases, with 16 bases spanning the gap. The CDR3 contains 16 residues. This CDR3 reads CASKKGQGGSYNEQFF. The CDR3 bases are TGTGCCAGCAAAAAGGGCCAGGGGGGCTCCTACAATGAGCAGTTCTTC.

The J gene is TRBJ2-7, the V gene TRBV6-6; unclear D gene. The V end lost 6 bases, the J end lost 6 bases, and 15 bases lay between the germline ends. The CDR3 runs 13 residues. CDR1 and CDR2 (germline): MNHNY, SVGAGI (reference sequence). The CDR3 nucleotides read TGTGCCAGCAGGGACGTTGTGAGGAGCGAGCAGTACTTC. Translating it yields CASRDVVRSEQYF.

The chain couples TRBV11-2 to TRBJ2-7, with a tentative D call TRBD2 (5 bases). The CDR3 is made up of 15 amino acids. CDR1 is SGHAT, CDR2 FQNNGV, per germline. Trimming left V 1 base short and J 7 bases short, with 17 bases between. CDR3 loop: CASSLGGLRAVEQYF. In DNA, the CDR3 is TGTGCCAGCAGCTTAGGCGGACTCCGAGCGGTGGAGCAGTACTTC.

CDR3 in amino acids: CASSGLLGTETGELFF. The DNA of the CDR3 is TGCGCCAGCAGCGGCCTTTTGGGTACAGAAACCGGGGAGCTGTTTTTT. The rearrangement links TRBV5-1 to TRBJ2-2; the D is unclear. This CDR3 comprises 16 residues. V was clipped by 4 bases and J by 5 bases, with 18 bases between them. Per germline, CDR1 SGHRS and CDR2 YFSETQ. The full variable domain, with the rest looked up from reference TRBV5-1 and TRBJ2-2, is KAGVTQTPRYLIKTRGQQVTLSCSPISGHRSVSWYQQTPGQGLQFLFEYFSETQRNKGNFPGRFSGRQFSNSRSEMNVSTLELGDSALYLCASSGLLGTETGELFFGEGSRLTVL.

The chain joins TRBV7-2 to TRBJ2-5, with D hard to call. Trimming took 5 bases from V and 5 from J, leaving 9 bases between them. This CDR3 contains 12 residues. The V gene's germline CDR1 is SGHTA and CDR2 FQGNSA. The CDR3 reads CASSPQLETQYF. The CDR3 nucleotides read TGTGCCAGCAGCCCCCAACTGGAGACCCAGTACTTC.

The chain uses TRBV7-2 and TRBJ2-7; tentatively, D is TRBD1 (5 bases). The V gene's germline CDR1 is SGHTA and CDR2 FQGNSA. The CDR3 contains 13 residues. V was shortened by 5 bases and J by 5 bases, with 13 bases between the two germline ends. The CDR3 loop reads CASSPAARDEQYF. The DNA for the CDR3 is TGTGCCAGCAGCCCCGCGGCCAGGGACGAGCAGTACTTC.

V gene TRBV6-5 combines with J gene TRBJ1-1, with TRBD1 as a possible D gene (5 bases). Deletions cut 2 bases from V and 6 bases from J, with 16 bases between. The CDR3 runs 15 residues. The V gene's germline CDR1 is MNHEY and CDR2 SVGAGI. The CDR3 here is CASSYGPGVMAEAFF. In nucleotides, the CDR3 is TGTGCCAGCAGTTACGGGCCGGGGGTGATGGCTGAAGCTTTCTTT.

Here the CDR3 reads CASSPENLQLFF. The CDR3 region has the DNA TGCGCCAGCAGCCCGGAGAACCTACAGCTGTTTTTT. The chain links TRBV4-1 to TRBJ1-4; D gene unclear. V lost 4 bases to trimming and J lost 14 bases, with 14 bases between them. The CDR3 runs to 12 residues. CDR1 is MGHRA, CDR2 YSYEKL, per germline.

The rearrangement links TRBV10-2 to TRBJ2-5; D is uncertain. The length of the CDR3 is 11 residues. Looked up from germline, CDR1 is WSHSY and CDR2 is SAAADI. V was clipped by 4 bases and J by 5 bases, with 5 bases between them. The DNA of the CDR3 is TGCGCCAGCAGTGTTTTGGAGACCCAGTACTTC. Its protein is CASSVLETQYF.

A single count supports this clone. J is TRBJ1-4 and V is TRBV27; D might be TRBD1 (5 bases). The CDR3 is 16 amino acids. V was shortened by 3 bases and J by 7 bases, with 18 bases between the two germline ends. Germline V CDR1 and CDR2: MNHEY, SMNVEV (reference sequence). The CDR3 sequence: CASSFSPGGVGEKLFF. In DNA form, the CDR3 reads TGTGCCAGCAGTTTTTCCCCGGGGGGGGTTGGTGAAAAACTGTTTTTT.

This rearrangement joins TRBV5-5 to TRBJ1-1, with D perhaps TRBD1 (6 bases). CDR1 and CDR2 (germline): SGHKS, YYEKEE (reference sequence). There are 13 residues in the CDR3. The V gene lost 6 bases and the J gene lost 2 bases, with 11 bases spanning the gap. CDR3 DNA: TGTGCCAGCATCTTCAGGGGCAACACTGAAGCTTTCTTT. Encoded protein: CASIFRGNTEAFF.

This clone was detected once. The chain has TRBV4-1 and TRBJ2-7; D is ambiguous. Germline loops: CDR1 MGHRA, CDR2 YSYEKL. The CDR3 loop spans 14 amino acids. The V end was cut by 1 base, the J end by 4 bases, with 11 bases between. CDR3 DNA sequence: TGCGCCAGCAGCCAAGTCGGCAGTGGGTACGAGCAGTACTTC. Translating gives CASSQVGSGYEQYF.

The chain links TRBV7-2 to TRBJ1-5, with 8 bases matching TRBD1. After removal of 1 base from V and 3 bases from J, the junction contained 5 bases not matched to a gene. Germline loops: CDR1 SGHTA, CDR2 FQGNSA. The length of the CDR3 is 16 residues. The CDR3 loop reads CASSLGTGTFNQPQHF. The CDR3 DNA reads as TGTGCCAGCAGCTTAGGGACAGGGACTTTCAATCAGCCCCAGCATTTT.

This sequence joins TRBV4-3 and TRBJ2-2; D is uncertain. V lost 11 bases, J lost 5 bases, and 6 bases lay in between. Germline loops: CDR1 LGHNA, CDR2 YSLEER. The CDR3 loop spans 10 amino acids. DNA for the CDR3: TGCGCCCGCCTTACCGGGGAGCTGTTTTTT. As protein: CARLTGELFF.

The rearrangement links TRBV4-2 to TRBJ2-1; TRBD1 is a possible D gene (5 bases). The CDR3 consists of 12 residues. V lost 3 bases, J lost 7 bases, and 7 bases lay in between. Per the germline V gene, CDR1 is LGHNA and CDR2 is YNFKEQ. The CDR3 region is CASSHPGNEQFF. The DNA of the CDR3 is TGTGCCAGCAGCCACCCAGGGAATGAGCAGTTCTTC.

This chain links TRBV9 with TRBJ1-1, with no clear D. Trimming took 0 bases from V and 11 from J, leaving 14 bases between them. The CDR3 has 13 residues. Germline lookup yields CDR1 SGDLS and CDR2 YYNGEE. In nucleotides, the CDR3 is TGTGCCAGCAGCGTAGTCTTGAGACAAGGGGCTTTCTTT. Protein product: CASSVVLRQGAFF.

The chain links TRBV6-5 to TRBJ2-5, with D hard to call. The V end lost 6 bases, the J end lost 7 bases, and 15 bases lay between the germline ends. CDR3 length equals 13 residues. In germline, CDR1 is MNHEY, CDR2 SVGAGI. CDR3 nucleotides: TGTGCCAGCAGCCTCCCGGGCATTGGGACCCAGTACTTC. This encodes CASSLPGIGTQYF.

The rearrangement uses TRBV15 and TRBJ2-3; D is ambiguous. CDR3 length equals 19 residues. Germline loops: CDR1 LNHNV, CDR2 YYDKDF (reference sequence). Trimming left V 6 bases short and J 8 bases short, with 33 bases between. CDR3 loop: CATSRTSGPAEQAMGTQYF. Here the CDR3 DNA reads TGTGCCACCAGTCGGACCTCAGGTCCCGCGGAGCAGGCGATGGGTACGCAGTATTTT.

This chain connects TRBV5-5 to TRBJ2-2, with no clear D. Trimming stripped 1 base from V and 5 bases from J, with 9 bases between. The CDR3 extends over 14 amino acids. CDR1 and CDR2 from the germline V gene are SGHKS and YYEKEE (reference sequence). The CDR3 region is CASSLSWLTGELFF. DNA of the CDR3: TGTGCCAGCAGCTTGAGCTGGTTAACCGGGGAGCTGTTTTTT.

This clone has a handful of counts. V gene TRBV2 combines with J gene TRBJ2-7, with 9 bases fitting TRBD1. Germline trimming cut 6 bases from V and 2 bases from J; bases unmatched to any gene: 14. This CDR3 is 17 amino acids long. CDR1 SNHLY and CDR2 FYNNEI come from the germline V gene. The DNA of the CDR3 is TGTGCCAGCAGCCTCTTTCCCGGGACAGGGTACCCCTACGAGCAGTACTTC. Encoded protein: CASSLFPGTGYPYEQYF.

V and J are TRBV11-3 and TRBJ2-7, with a possible D match to TRBD2 (5 bases). Per germline, CDR1 SGHNT and CDR2 YENEEA. This CDR3 has 13 residues. V was cut by 6 bases and J by 2 bases, with 11 bases left in between. This CDR3 reads CASRSKTTYEQYF. CDR3 nucleotides: TGTGCCAGCAGGTCAAAGACTACCTACGAGCAGTACTTC.